This T cell receptor beta chain was captured by sequencing in a study of blood T cell repertoires in COVID-19. Study-wide context: Acute and convalescent COVID-19 specimens originated in the United States, Italy and Spain. From T cells, B-cell-depleted T cells, or PBMCs came the material, which was cDNA or gDNA.

As processed by the authors: Counts of nucleated cells, estimated from reference gene primer amplification, were obtained. Using immunoSEQ multiplex PCR, the repertoire was profiled, and TCRdb retains in-frame clones only, with some absent. For V, J and clone size, that table is used; D and trimming come from the DNA. The sample holds some 170,000 clones; around nine tenths are singletons and the top ten take over 15%. V was pared by 0 bases and J by 4 bases, with 2 bases of the junction left unmatched. The V gene's germline CDR1 is SGHAT and CDR2 FQNNGV. CDR3 size: 14 residues. Sequencing was performed on peripheral blood. The chain combines TRBV11-2 with TRBJ1-2; 7 nucleotides align to TRBD1. This clonotype originated in a man aged 60 to 69 with active or convalescent COVID-19. The CDR3 spells CASSLEQGIYGYTF. CDR3 nucleotides: TGTGCCAGCAGCTTAGAACAGGGGATCTATGGCTACACCTTC.